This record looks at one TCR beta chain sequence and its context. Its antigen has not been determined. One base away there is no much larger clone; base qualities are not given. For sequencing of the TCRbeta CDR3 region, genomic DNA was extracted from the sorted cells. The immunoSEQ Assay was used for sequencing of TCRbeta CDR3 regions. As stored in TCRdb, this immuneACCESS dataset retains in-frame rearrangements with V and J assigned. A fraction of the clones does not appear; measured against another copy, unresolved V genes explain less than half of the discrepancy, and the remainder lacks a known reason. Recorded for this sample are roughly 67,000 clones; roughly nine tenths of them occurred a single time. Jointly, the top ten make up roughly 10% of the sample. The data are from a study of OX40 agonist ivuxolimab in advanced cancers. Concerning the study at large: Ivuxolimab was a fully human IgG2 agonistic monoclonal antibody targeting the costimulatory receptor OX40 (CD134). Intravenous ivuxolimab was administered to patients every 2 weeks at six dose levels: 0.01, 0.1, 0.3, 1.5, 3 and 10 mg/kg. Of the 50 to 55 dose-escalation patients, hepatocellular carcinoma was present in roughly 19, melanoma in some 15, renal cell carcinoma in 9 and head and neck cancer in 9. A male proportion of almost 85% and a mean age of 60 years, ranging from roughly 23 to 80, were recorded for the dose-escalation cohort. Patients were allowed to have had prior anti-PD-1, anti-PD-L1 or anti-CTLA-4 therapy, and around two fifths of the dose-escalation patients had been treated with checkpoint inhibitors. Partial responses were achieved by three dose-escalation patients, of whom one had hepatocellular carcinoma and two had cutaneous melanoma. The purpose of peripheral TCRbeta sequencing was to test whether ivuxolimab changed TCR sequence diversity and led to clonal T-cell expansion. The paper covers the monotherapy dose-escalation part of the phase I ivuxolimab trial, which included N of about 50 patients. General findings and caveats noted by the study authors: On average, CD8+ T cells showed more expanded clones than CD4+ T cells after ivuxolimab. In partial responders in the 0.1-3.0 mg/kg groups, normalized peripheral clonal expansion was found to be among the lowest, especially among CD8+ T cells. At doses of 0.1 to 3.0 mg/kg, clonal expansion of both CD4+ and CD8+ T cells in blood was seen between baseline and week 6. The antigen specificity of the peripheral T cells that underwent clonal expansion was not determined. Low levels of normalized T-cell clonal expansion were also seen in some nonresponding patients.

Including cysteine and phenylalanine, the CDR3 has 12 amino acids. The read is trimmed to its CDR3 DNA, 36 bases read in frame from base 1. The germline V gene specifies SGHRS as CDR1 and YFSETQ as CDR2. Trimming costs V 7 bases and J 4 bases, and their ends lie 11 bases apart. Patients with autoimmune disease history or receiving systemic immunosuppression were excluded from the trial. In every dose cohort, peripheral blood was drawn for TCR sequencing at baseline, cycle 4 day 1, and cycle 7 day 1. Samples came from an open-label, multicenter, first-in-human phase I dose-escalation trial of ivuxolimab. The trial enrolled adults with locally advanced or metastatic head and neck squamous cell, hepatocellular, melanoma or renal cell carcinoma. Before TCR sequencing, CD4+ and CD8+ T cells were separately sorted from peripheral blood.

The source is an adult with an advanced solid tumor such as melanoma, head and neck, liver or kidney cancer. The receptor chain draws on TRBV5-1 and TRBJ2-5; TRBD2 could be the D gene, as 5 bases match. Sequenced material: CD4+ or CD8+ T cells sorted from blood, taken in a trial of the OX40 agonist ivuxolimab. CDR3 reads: CASASEGETQYF. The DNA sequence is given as TGCGCCAGCGCGTCTGAGGGAGAGACCCAGTACTTC.